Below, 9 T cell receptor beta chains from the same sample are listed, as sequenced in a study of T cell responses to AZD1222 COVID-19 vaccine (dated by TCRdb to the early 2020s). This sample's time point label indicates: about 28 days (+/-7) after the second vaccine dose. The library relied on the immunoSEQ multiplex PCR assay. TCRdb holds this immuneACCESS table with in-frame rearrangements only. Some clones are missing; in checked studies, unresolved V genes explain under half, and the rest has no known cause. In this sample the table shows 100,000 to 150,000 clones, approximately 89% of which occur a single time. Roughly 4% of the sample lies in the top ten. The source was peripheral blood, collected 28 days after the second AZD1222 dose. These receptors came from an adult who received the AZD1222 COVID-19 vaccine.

Here the CDR3 reads CASSLSWVVETQYF. For the CDR3, the DNA is TGTGCCAGCAGTTTATCGTGGGTTGTAGAGACCCAGTACTTC. The rearrangement links TRBV27 to TRBJ2-5, with D unresolved. With 0 bases removed from V and 4 bases from J, the gap between germline ends came to 9 bases. Per germline, CDR1 MNHEY and CDR2 SMNVEV (reference sequence). This CDR3 spans 14 amino acids.

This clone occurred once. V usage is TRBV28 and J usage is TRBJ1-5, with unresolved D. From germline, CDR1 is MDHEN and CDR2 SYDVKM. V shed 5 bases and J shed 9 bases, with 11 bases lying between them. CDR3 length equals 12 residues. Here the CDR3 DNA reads TGTGCCAGCAGTGCGAGCAATTTGCCCCAGCATTTT. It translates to CASSASNLPQHF.

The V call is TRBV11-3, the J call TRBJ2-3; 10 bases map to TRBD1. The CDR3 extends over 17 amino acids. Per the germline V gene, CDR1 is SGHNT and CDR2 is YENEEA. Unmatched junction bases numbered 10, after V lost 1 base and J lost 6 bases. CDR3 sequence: CASSLGSMGQGSDTQYF. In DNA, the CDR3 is TGTGCCAGCAGCTTAGGATCTATGGGACAGGGGTCCGATACGCAGTATTTT.

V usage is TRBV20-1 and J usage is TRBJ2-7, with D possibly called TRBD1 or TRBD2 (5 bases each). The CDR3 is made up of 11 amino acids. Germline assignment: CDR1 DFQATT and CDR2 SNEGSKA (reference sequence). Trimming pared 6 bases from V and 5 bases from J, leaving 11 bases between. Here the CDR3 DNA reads TGCAGTGCACAGGCGGGCGACGAGCAGTACTTC. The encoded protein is CSAQAGDEQYF.

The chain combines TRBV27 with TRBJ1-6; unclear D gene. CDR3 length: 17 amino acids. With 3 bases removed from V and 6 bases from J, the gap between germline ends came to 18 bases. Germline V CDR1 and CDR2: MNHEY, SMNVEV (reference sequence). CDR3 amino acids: CASSFRPPKGGNSPLHF. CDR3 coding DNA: TGTGCCAGCAGTTTCCGGCCCCCGAAGGGAGGTAATTCACCCCTCCACTTT.

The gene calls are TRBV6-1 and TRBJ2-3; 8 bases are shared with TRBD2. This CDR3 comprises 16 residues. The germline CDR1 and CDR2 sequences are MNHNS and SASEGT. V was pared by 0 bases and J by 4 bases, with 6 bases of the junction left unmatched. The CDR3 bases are TGTGCCAGCAGTGAAGCCCGGGGGGGCGTGCCAGATACGCAGTATTTT. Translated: CASSEARGGVPDTQYF.

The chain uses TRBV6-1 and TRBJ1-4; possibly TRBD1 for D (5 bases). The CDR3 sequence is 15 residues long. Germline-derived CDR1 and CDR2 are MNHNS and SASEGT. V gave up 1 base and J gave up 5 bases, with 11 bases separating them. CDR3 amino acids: CASSEGMTENEKLFF. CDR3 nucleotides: TGTGCCAGCAGTGAAGGTATGACAGAGAATGAAAAACTGTTTTTT.

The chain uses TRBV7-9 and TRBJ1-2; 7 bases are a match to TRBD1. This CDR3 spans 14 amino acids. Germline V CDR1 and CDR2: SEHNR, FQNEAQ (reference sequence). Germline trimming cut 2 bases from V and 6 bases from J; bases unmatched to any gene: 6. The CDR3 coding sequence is TGTGCCAGCAGCTTAATCCAGGGGGGAAATGGCTACACCTTC. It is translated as CASSLIQGGNGYTF.

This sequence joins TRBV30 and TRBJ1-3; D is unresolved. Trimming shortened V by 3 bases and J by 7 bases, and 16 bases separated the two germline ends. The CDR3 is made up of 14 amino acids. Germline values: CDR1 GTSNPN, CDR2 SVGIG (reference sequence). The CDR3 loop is CAWSRLAMGNTIYF. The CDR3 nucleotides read TGTGCCTGGAGCCGCTTGGCTATGGGGAACACCATATATTTT.